These 2 T cell receptor beta chains were sequenced from one sample in a study of T-cell memory formation after mild COVID-19. TCRdb re-derived calls from the 5' RACE reads in MiXCR, one entry per CDR3 protein. The profile covers some 600,000 distinct CDR3 sequences, with 17% appearing a single time and less than 10% taken by the ten largest. Specimen: PBMCs or a T cell subset sorted from them (not recorded which). These receptors were collected from an adult woman who had mild COVID-19 (a few samples of this study predate the infection). Cell type and time point are not known.

This clonotype was counted a few times. The chain carries TRBV7-8 and TRBJ1-1; D unclear. Between the trimmed V and J ends, which lost 5 bases and 0 bases, there was a span of 10 bases. The germline gives CDR1 SGHVS, CDR2 FQNEAQ. This CDR3 is 14 amino acids long. The CDR3 region is CASSPGALNTEAFF. The DNA of the CDR3 is TGTGCCAGCAGCCCGGGAGCCTTGAACACTGAAGCTTTCTTT.

V is TRBV5-1 and J is TRBJ1-1, with a possible D match to TRBD1 (6 bases). Germline CDR1 SGHRS, CDR2 YFSETQ. Trimming removed 5 bases from V and 3 bases from J, with 14 bases in between. CDR3 length: 14 residues. The CDR3 DNA reads as TGCGCCAGCAGTAAGGGGGATGGGTACACTGAAGCTTTCTTT. Protein: CASSKGDGYTEAFF.